The 5 T cell receptor beta chains in this list originate from one sample, sequenced in a study of CD8 T cells in ankylosing spondylitis. Their cognate antigens are unknown. The study, taken as a whole, reports: In ankylosing spondylitis blood, a motif of 7 to 9 highly homologous TCR beta variants appeared characteristic.

TCRdb re-called the 5' RACE reads through MiXCR, storing one row per CDR3 protein. Of roughly 350,000 distinct CDR3 sequences listed, 8% are singletons. The sequenced material came from blood, either unsorted or a sorted T cell fraction (not recorded which). All receptors derive from a male donor with ankylosing spondylitis.

This clonotype was detected only a few times. The chain couples TRBV5-1 to TRBJ2-1; perhaps TRBD2 as D (6 bases). Trimming cost V 0 bases and J 9 bases, with 13 bases left between them. The CDR3 covers 14 residues. The V gene's germline CDR1 is SGHRS and CDR2 YFSETQ. The CDR3 protein is CASSLVLAGGEQFF. The CDR3 coding sequence is TGCGCCAGCAGCTTGGTACTAGCCGGCGGTGAGCAGTTCTTC.

CDR3 protein: CASSLPGGTGVGYEQYF. DNA for the CDR3: TGTGCCAGCAGCTTACCGGGGGGGACAGGGGTCGGCTACGAGCAGTACTTC. The V gene is TRBV7-8, the J gene TRBJ2-7; TRBD1 agrees at 10 bases. Trimming at V came to 2 bases and at J to 3 bases, leaving 10 bases not matched to a gene. The germline CDR1 and CDR2 sequences are SGHVS and FQNEAQ. This CDR3 spans 17 amino acids.

This clonotype was recorded a few times. The J gene is TRBJ2-2, the V gene TRBV7-6; 9 positions match TRBD2. The CDR3 loop spans 16 amino acids. The germline CDR1 and CDR2 sequences are SGHVS and FNYEAQ. Losses at the gene ends were 5 bases for V and 0 bases for J; bases not matched to a gene: 4. The CDR3 nucleotides read TGTGCCAGCAGCCCGCGGGGGGGATCGAACACCGGGGAGCTGTTTTTT. It is translated as CASSPRGGSNTGELFF.

This clonotype was detected ten times or more. The chain combines TRBV2 with TRBJ2-1; 9 nucleotides agree with TRBD2. The germline CDR1 and CDR2 sequences are SNHLY and FYNNEI. After removal of 5 bases from V and 6 bases from J, the junction contained 11 bases not matched to a gene. The CDR3 is made up of 16 amino acids. Here the CDR3 DNA reads TGTGCCAGCAGTTTCACCGGCGGGAGGGCCAGCAATGAGCAGTTCTTC. Its translation is CASSFTGGRASNEQFF.

This clonotype was seen many times. The V call is TRBV5-6, the J call TRBJ2-2, with D possibly called TRBD1 or TRBD2 (5 bases each). CDR3 size: 14 residues. Trimming left V 4 bases short and J 3 bases short, with 10 bases between. Germline V lookup: CDR1 SGHDT, CDR2 YYEEEE. The CDR3 DNA reads TGTGCCAGCAGCCCGGTGGGGGACACCGGGGAGCTGTTTTTT. This encodes CASSPVGDTGELFF. Full variable domain (outside the CDR3, taken from reference TRBV5-6 and TRBJ2-2): DAGVTQSPTHLIKTRGQQVTLRCSPKSGHDTVSWYQQALGQGPQFIFQYYEEEERQRGNFPDRFSGHQFPNYSSELNVNALLLGDSALYLCASSPVGDTGELFFGEGSRLTVL.